These 30 T cell receptor beta chains were all obtained from the same sample, sequenced in a study of neurological immune-mediated disorders. TCRdb redid the calling of the 5' RACE reads with MiXCR, one entry per CDR3 protein. This table has some 43,000 distinct CDR3 sequences, about 2.3% appearing once. Sequencing was done on a sample of PBMCs. Receptors originate from a young man with multiple sclerosis.

This clonotype was recorded many times. V gene TRBV6-5 combines with J gene TRBJ2-7, with no clear D. This CDR3 spans 14 amino acids. V lost 0 bases and J 5 bases, leaving 11 bases between the germline ends. Germline V gene sequence: CDR1 MNHEY, CDR2 SVGAGI. DNA of the CDR3: TGTGCCAGCAGTTACTCAGGGATAGGTGACGAGCAGTACTTC. It is translated as CASSYSGIGDEQYF.

This clonotype was detected ten times or more. This rearrangement joins TRBV20-1 to TRBJ2-2, with 9 positions matching TRBD1. In germline, CDR1 is DFQATT, CDR2 SNEGSKA (reference sequence). Trimming at V came to 1 base and at J to 3 bases, leaving 0 bases not matched to a gene. The CDR3 consists of 14 residues. The CDR3 bases are TGCAGTGCTAGAGGGACAGGGGACACCGGGGAGCTGTTTTTT. Protein sequence: CSARGTGDTGELFF.

This clonotype was counted ten times or more. The chain has TRBV20-1 and TRBJ2-2; no firm D call. This CDR3 has 15 amino acids. The V end lost 0 bases, the J end lost 3 bases, and 11 bases lay between the germline ends. Germline CDR1 reads DFQATT; CDR2 reads SNEGSKA (reference sequence). CDR3 protein: CSARDDPVYTGELFF. DNA of the CDR3: TGCAGTGCTAGAGATGATCCAGTTTACACCGGGGAGCTGTTTTTT.

This clonotype was recorded many times. The chain carries TRBV29-1 and TRBJ2-1; D is possibly TRBD1 (5 bases). The germline V and J ends were trimmed by 2 bases and 7 bases, with 9 bases remaining between them. The CDR3 extends over 12 amino acids. Per the germline V gene, CDR1 is SQVTM and CDR2 is ANQGSEA. In nucleotides, the CDR3 is TGCAGCGTTGAAATCCAGGGTAATGAGCAGTTCTTC. Its translation is CSVEIQGNEQFF.

In this sample, this clonotype turned up many times. V and J are TRBV7-9 and TRBJ2-5; the D is unclear. Germline V gives CDR1 SEHNR, CDR2 FQNEAQ (reference sequence). With 5 bases removed from V and 5 bases from J, the gap between germline ends came to 21 bases. This CDR3 is 16 amino acids long. The CDR3 loop is CASSPRGTRLGETQYF. The CDR3 nucleotides are TGTGCCAGCAGCCCGCGCGGAACACGCCTTGGGGAGACCCAGTACTTC.

This clonotype was seen many times. This CDR3 reads CASSLFPDLGAEAFF. The CDR3 DNA is TGTGCCAGCAGCCTGTTCCCTGATTTAGGGGCTGAAGCTTTCTTT. The chain carries TRBV9 and TRBJ1-1, with D possibly TRBD1 on 5 matching bases. CDR1 SGDLS and CDR2 YYNGEE come from the germline V gene. This CDR3 has 15 amino acids. The V and J ends lost 4 bases and 6 bases respectively, with 19 bases between them.

Of note for this clonotype: Its ends do not fully match the called genes, so a read error is possible. The genes are TRBV7-9 and TRBJ1-6; D gene uncertain. Germline loops: CDR1 SEHNR, CDR2 FQNEAQ (reference sequence). The CDR3 runs to 14 residues. The DNA for the CDR3 is TGTGCCAGCAGCTTAGAGTCTTCGGCCAGAGTTTACAACTTT. It codes for CASSLESSARVYNF.

This clonotype was detected ten times or more. The chain links TRBV5-1 to TRBJ2-7; possible D gene TRBD1, 6 bases. Trimming cost V 4 bases and J 3 bases, with 20 bases left between them. Germline assignment: CDR1 SGHRS and CDR2 YFSETQ. This CDR3 has 16 residues. The CDR3 region has the DNA TGCGCCAGCAGCCCTGGAGCGCAAGACAGGAACTACGAGCAGTACTTC. This sequence encodes CASSPGAQDRNYEQYF.

This clonotype was counted ten times or more. The chain is built from TRBV7-2 and TRBJ2-1; 11 bases line up with TRBD1. The CDR3 spans 16 residues. The V segment lost 1 base and the J segment 7 bases; nucleotides outside the gene matches: 6. Germline V gene sequence: CDR1 SGHTA, CDR2 FQGNSA. The CDR3: CASSLVLRDRGNEQFF. In nucleotides, the CDR3 is TGTGCCAGCAGCTTAGTCCTCCGGGACAGGGGGAATGAGCAGTTCTTC.

This clonotype appeared many times. This chain uses TRBV4-1 with TRBJ2-7; no clear D gene. CDR1 and CDR2 (germline): MGHRA, YSYEKL. This CDR3 spans 14 amino acids. V was trimmed by 1 base and J by 5 bases, leaving 12 bases between them. The CDR3 loop reads CASSQGWLGNEQYF. Here the CDR3 DNA reads TGCGCCAGCAGCCAAGGTTGGTTAGGGAACGAGCAGTACTTC.

This clonotype was seen at least ten times. The gene calls are TRBV5-6 and TRBJ1-2; D gene unclear. This CDR3 is built from 13 residues. V shed 3 bases and J shed 7 bases, with 13 bases lying between them. The germline gives CDR1 SGHDT, CDR2 YYEEEE. The CDR3 DNA is TGTGCCAGCAGCTCCCCCGAGGAGGGTGGCTACACCTTC. Residues: CASSSPEEGGYTF. Full variable domain (remainder filled in from reference TRBV5-6 and TRBJ1-2): DAGVTQSPTHLIKTRGQQVTLRCSPKSGHDTVSWYQQALGQGPQFIFQYYEEEERQRGNFPDRFSGHQFPNYSSELNVNALLLGDSALYLCASSSPEEGGYTFGSGTRLTVV.

This clonotype showed up many times. The chain uses TRBV5-1 and TRBJ2-1, with 7 positions matching TRBD1. V trimming: 4 bases; J trimming: 0 bases; junction bases outside the gene matches: 4. The CDR3 is made up of 15 amino acids. Germline loops: CDR1 SGHRS, CDR2 YFSETQ. The CDR3 DNA follows: TGCGCCAGCAGCCCGGGACAGCTCTCCTACAATGAGCAGTTCTTC. Its translation is CASSPGQLSYNEQFF.

This clonotype appeared many times. V gene TRBV15 combines with J gene TRBJ1-5, with TRBD1 matching over 9 bases. Trimming at V came to 11 bases and at J to 3 bases, leaving 5 bases not matched to a gene. The CDR3 contains 13 residues. CDR1 is LNHNV and CDR2 is YYDKDF in the germline V gene (reference sequence). The CDR3 bases are TGTGCCGTCGGACAGGGGAACAATCAGCCCCAGCATTTT. As protein: CAVGQGNNQPQHF.

The chain joins TRBV5-1 to TRBJ1-2, with D hard to call. CDR3 length: 14 residues. The germline V gene has CDR1 SGHRS and CDR2 YFSETQ. Trimming stripped 0 bases from V and 2 bases from J, with 8 bases between. The CDR3 DNA follows: TGCGCCAGCAGCTTGGAAGCAGCGAACTATGGCTACACCTTC. Amino acids: CASSLEAANYGYTF.

This clonotype has ten or more counts. The V gene is TRBV20-1, the J gene TRBJ2-3; D is uncertain. V gave up 2 bases and J gave up 14 bases, with 17 bases separating them. Germline-derived CDR1 and CDR2 are DFQATT and SNEGSKA (reference sequence). The CDR3 contains 12 residues. The DNA for the CDR3 is TGCAGTGCTAGAAATAAGACCTTGGCATGGTATTTT. Protein product: CSARNKTLAWYF.

This clonotype has a count of ten or more. The chain couples TRBV12-3 or TRBV12-4 to TRBJ1-5; D not certain. V was cut by 0 bases and J by 4 bases, with 16 bases left in between. The CDR3 runs 17 residues. CDR3 protein: CASSLAQSAGWNQPQHF. In DNA form, the CDR3 reads TGTGCCAGCAGTTTAGCCCAGTCGGCAGGATGGAATCAGCCCCAGCATTTT.

This clonotype was picked up many times. The V call is TRBV7-9, the J call TRBJ2-7, with a possible D match to TRBD2 (6 bases). V dropped 2 bases and J dropped 0 bases, with 8 bases sitting between them. The CDR3 consists of 14 residues. Germline CDR1 and CDR2: SEHNR and FQNEAQ (reference sequence). The chain's CDR3 is CASSLISGSYEQYF. CDR3 nucleotides: TGTGCCAGCAGCTTAATTAGCGGCTCCTACGAGCAGTACTTC.

This clonotype has at least ten counts. The chain combines TRBV20-1 with TRBJ2-1; either TRBD1 or TRBD2 may supply D (5 bases each). CDR1 is DFQATT, CDR2 SNEGSKA, per germline (reference sequence). The CDR3 spans 15 residues. V was trimmed by 6 bases and J by 1 base, leaving 16 bases between them. The DNA for the CDR3 is TGCAGTGCGAACATGGGGGAGATGTCCTACAATGAGCAGTTCTTC. Protein: CSANMGEMSYNEQFF.

The sample holds many counts of this clonotype. The chain couples TRBV5-1 to TRBJ2-7; TRBD1 might be the D (5 bases). The CDR3 consists of 13 residues. The germline V and J ends were trimmed by 6 bases and 0 bases, with 10 bases remaining between them. CDR1 SGHRS and CDR2 YFSETQ come from the germline V gene. The CDR3 protein is CASKQGYSYEQYF. The CDR3 coding sequence is TGCGCCAGCAAGCAGGGTTACTCCTACGAGCAGTACTTC.

In its sample, this clonotype was seen many times. The chain carries TRBV7-9 and TRBJ1-5, with D possibly TRBD1 on 6 matching bases. The V end lost 11 bases, the J end lost 2 bases, and 19 bases lay between the germline ends. The germline CDR1 and CDR2 sequences are SEHNR and FQNEAQ (reference sequence). The CDR3 extends over 15 amino acids. The DNA for the CDR3 is TGTGCCTCCAGCATGGCGGCAGGGGGCAATCAGCCCCAGCATTTT. Protein sequence: CASSMAAGGNQPQHF. The whole variable domain, filled in from reference TRBV7-9 and TRBJ1-5, reads DTGVSQNPRHKITKRGQNVTFRCDPISEHNRLYWYRQTLGQGPEFLTYFQNEAQLEKSRLLSDRFSAERPKGSFSTLEIQRTEQGDSAMYLCASSMAAGGNQPQHFGDGTRLSIL.

This clonotype occurred many times. This chain connects TRBV12-3 or TRBV12-4 to TRBJ2-4; no clear D gene. V gave up 2 bases and J gave up 9 bases, with 11 bases separating them. The CDR3 length is 13 residues. The CDR3 coding sequence is TGTGCCAGCAGTTTAAGACTCGTTGGCATTCAGTACTTC. It is translated as CASSLRLVGIQYF.

This clonotype has at least ten counts. The chain recombines TRBV29-1 with TRBJ2-5; D gene ambiguous. The CDR3 totals 14 residues. Trimming stripped 4 bases from V and 1 base from J, with 13 bases between. The germline V gene has CDR1 SQVTM and CDR2 ANQGSEA. The CDR3 sequence: CSVGVGYTQETQYF. Here the CDR3 DNA reads TGCAGCGTTGGGGTTGGCTACACCCAAGAGACCCAGTACTTC.

This clonotype has a count of ten or more. The V gene is TRBV5-5, the J gene TRBJ1-5, with 8 bases lining up with TRBD1. The ends lost 2 bases at V and 4 bases at J; junction bases unmatched: 2. The CDR3 totals 14 residues. CDR1 and CDR2 from the germline V gene are SGHKS and YYEKEE (reference sequence). The CDR3 is CASSLQGGNQPQHF. Written as DNA, the CDR3 is TGTGCCAGCAGCTTACAGGGGGGGAATCAGCCCCAGCATTTT. Full variable domain (rest looked up from reference TRBV5-5 and TRBJ1-5): DAGVTQSPTHLIKTRGQQVTLRCSPISGHKSVSWYQQVLGQGPQFIFQYYEKEERGRGNFPDRFSARQFPNYSSELNVNALLLGDSALYLCASSLQGGNQPQHFGDGTRLSIL.

This clonotype was recorded many times. CDR3 DNA: TGCAGTGCTTCGATAGCCAAAAACATTCAGTACTTC. Amino acids: CSASIAKNIQYF. The chain uses TRBV20-1 and TRBJ2-4; D uncertain. Germline V gene data show CDR1 as DFQATT and CDR2 as SNEGSKA (reference sequence). CDR3 length equals 12 residues. Trimming took off 5 bases at V and 0 bases at J, with 5 bases between the two ends.

This clonotype has a count of ten or more. CDR3 sequence reads: CASSYGGQEQETQYF. DNA of the CDR3: TGTGCCAGCAGTTACGGGGGGCAGGAGCAAGAGACCCAGTACTTC. The rearrangement uses TRBV6-5 and TRBJ2-5; D is tentatively TRBD1 or TRBD2 (6 bases each). This CDR3 region has 15 residues. Germline CDR1 and CDR2: MNHEY and SVGAGI. Trimming cost V 2 bases and J 2 bases, with 12 bases left between them.

Many counts were recorded for this clonotype. The chain is built from TRBV7-8 and TRBJ1-1; no firm D call. This CDR3 has 15 amino acids. CDR1 is SGHVS, CDR2 FQNEAQ, per germline. Trimming stripped 2 bases from V and 0 bases from J, with 10 bases between. CDR3 nucleotides: TGTGCCAGCAGCTTATCCCGGGCTCTGAACACTGAAGCTTTCTTT. Translation gives CASSLSRALNTEAFF.

In its sample, this clonotype was seen many times. The J gene is TRBJ1-6, the V gene TRBV20-1; possible D gene TRBD1, 5 bases. Germline V gene data show CDR1 as DFQATT and CDR2 as SNEGSKA (reference sequence). V was shortened by 3 bases and J by 9 bases, with 12 bases between the two germline ends. CDR3 size: 13 residues. Here the CDR3 DNA reads TGCAGTGCTAGGAAGGTCGGGGGTTCACCCCTCCACTTT. It is translated as CSARKVGGSPLHF.

This clonotype was counted a few times. The CDR3 DNA sequence: TGTGCCAGCAGCGACAACAGAGCCCCCTACGAGCAGTACTTC. Protein: CASSDNRAPYEQYF. V is TRBV7-9 and J is TRBJ2-7; D gene uncertain. Looked up from germline, CDR1 is SEHNR and CDR2 is FQNEAQ (reference sequence). This CDR3 has 14 amino acids. The V and J ends lost 5 bases and 2 bases respectively, with 13 bases between them.

This clonotype was recorded many times. V is TRBV5-1 and J is TRBJ2-5; 15 bases fit TRBD2. The CDR3 runs 16 residues. Germline V CDR1 and CDR2: SGHRS, YFSETQ. V shed 4 bases, J shed 6 bases, and the junction held 7 bases outside the gene matches. The CDR3 loop reads CASSPGTSGGLQTQYF. CDR3 nucleotide sequence: TGCGCCAGCAGCCCCGGGACTAGCGGGGGGCTCCAGACCCAGTACTTC.

This clonotype was detected many times. The chain links TRBV5-1 to TRBJ1-1, with 11 bases fitting TRBD1. The CDR3 runs 16 residues. CDR1 and CDR2 from the germline V gene are SGHRS and YFSETQ. Trimming at V came to 5 bases and at J to 2 bases, leaving 8 bases not matched to a gene. The CDR3 is CASSWDRGSLNTEAFF. CDR3 DNA sequence: TGCGCCAGCAGTTGGGACAGGGGGAGCCTCAACACTGAAGCTTTCTTT.